What follows is one TCR beta chain and its context. Its antigen is currently unknown. This sample was included in a study of chemoradiotherapy in HPV16-positive cancers. About the research overall: Functional T-cell assays on a couple of HPV16-positive patients' cells defined candidate HPV-specific clones and common TCR motifs. Study conclusions and caveats: Better recurrence-free survival went with HPV-responsive T-cell expansion in HPV16-positive patients.

Assay: immunoSEQ multiplex PCR; the TCRdb copy retains only in-frame clones and omits some. The sample contains around 9,200 clones, approximately 81% of which appear only once. The CDR3 runs 15 residues. The rearrangement links TRBV21-1 to TRBJ2-3; the D call TRBD1 from the table was never checked on the DNA. TRBV21-1 is flagged as a pseudogene. The material was tumor tissue, obtained from a patient who underwent chemoradiotherapy. The source of this sequence is a human donor with HPV-associated anogenital cancer. The CDR3 loop reads CASSKGTGLRDTQYF. In DNA form, the CDR3 reads TGTGCCAGCAGCAAAGGAACAGGGTTGAGGGATACGCAGTATTTT.